This TCR beta chain stems from a study of T cell responses to AZD1222 COVID-19 vaccine. Trimming took off 6 bases at V and 7 bases at J, with 13 bases between the two ends. The CDR3 has 13 residues. Clones were sequenced by immunoSEQ multiplex PCR, and TCRdb holds only the in-frame ones, with some missing. The profile covers over 100,000 clones, with more than 80% appearing a single time and under 4% taken by the ten largest. The starting material was peripheral blood, obtained on day 0 of AZD1222 vaccination. This clonotype originated in an adult in good health. The rearrangement links TRBV12-3 or TRBV12-4 to TRBJ2-4; D gene ambiguous. The chain's CDR3 is CASSTDLTNIQYF. CDR3 DNA sequence: TGTGCCAGCAGCACCGACTTGACGAACATTCAGTACTTC.